These 23 T cell receptor delta chains came from one sample sequenced in a study of Vδ1+ human thymocytes. What these receptors recognize is not known. Study findings and constraints: Thymic TRG and TRD repertoires appeared highly polyclonal.

Extracted RNA was reverse transcribed into cDNA. Multiplex PCR used pooled V-gene forward primers and a constant-region reverse primer to amplify CDR3s. TCRdb fed the multiplex PCR reads to CATT. The table lists more than 50,000 delta-chain clones, about 16% of them singletons. Sequenced material: Vdelta1+ gamma-delta thymocytes from the thymus. Subset denoted: FACS-sorted CD3+ TCRalphabeta- TCRVdelta1+ TCRVdelta2- thymocytes. Receptor source: a girl under two years old who had congenital heart surgery.

Only a few counts were recorded for this clone. The chain links TRDV1 to TRDJ1; 13 nucleotides align to TRDD3. The V gene end was trimmed by 2 bases and the J gene end by 4 bases; junction bases not matched to a gene: 13. This CDR3 contains 19 residues. The germline CDR1 and CDR2 sequences are TSWWSYY and QGS. The CDR3 region has the DNA TGTGCTCTTGGGGAATACAGCCCTACTACTGGGGGATACGTCGATAAACTCATCTTT. Its translation is CALGEYSPTTGGYVDKLIF.

This clone has a single count. The V gene is TRDV1, the J gene TRDJ1, with 10 nucleotides matching TRDD3. This CDR3 is built from 22 residues. Germline values: CDR1 TSWWSYY, CDR2 QGS. The V gene end was trimmed by 2 bases and the J gene end by 0 bases; junction bases not matched to a gene: 21. The CDR3 DNA reads TGTGCTCTTGGGGAAAATCGTGCCTTCCCAAACATACTGGGGGATTACACCGATAAACTCATCTTT. As protein: CALGENRAFPNILGDYTDKLIF.

This clone was observed a few times. The chain recombines TRDV1 with TRDJ1; no reliable D call. V gave up 4 bases and J gave up 3 bases, with 27 bases separating them. CDR1 and CDR2 from the germline V gene are TSWWSYY and QGS. The CDR3 extends over 19 amino acids. This chain's CDR3 is CALGGTTLGRGLRSDKLIF. Written as DNA, the CDR3 is TGTGCTCTTGGGGGAACGACCCTAGGCCGCGGACTAAGGTCCGATAAACTCATCTTT.

This clone was picked up a small number of times. The chain recombines TRDV1 with TRDJ1; TRDD2 matches at 8 bases. This CDR3 is built from 17 residues. V shed 3 bases, J shed 7 bases, and the junction held 16 bases outside the gene matches. Germline-derived CDR1 and CDR2 are TSWWSYY and QGS. The DNA for the CDR3 is TGTGCTCTTGGGGACTTCCTACGAACAAGCCCCTCGGGTAAACTCATCTTT. Residues: CALGDFLRTSPSGKLIF.

This clone occurred a few times. The chain uses TRDV1 and TRDJ1; D possibly corresponds to TRDD2 (6 bases). With 1 base removed from V and 4 bases from J, the gap between germline ends came to 31 bases. Germline CDR1 reads TSWWSYY; CDR2 reads QGS. The CDR3 covers 21 residues. The CDR3 bases are TGTGCTCTTGGGGAACCGACCCGAAATCCTACCAAAAGGGGAAGGGACGATAAACTCATCTTT. This sequence encodes CALGEPTRNPTKRGRDDKLIF.

This clone appeared a few times. One end of the junction is discordant with germline, which a read error may explain. V usage is TRDV2 and J usage is TRDJ1; 7 bases are a match to TRDD3. CDR3 length equals 16 residues. Germline CDR1 and CDR2: GEAIGNYY and EKD. The CDR3 DNA sequence: TGTGCCTGTAACACCGCCGGGGGGATTTTCGCCGATAAACTCATCTTT. This sequence encodes CACNTAGGIFADKLIF.

In its sample, this clone was seen a few times. A clone one base away is much larger, so this may be a read error. The chain employs TRDV2 and TRDJ1; 7 nucleotides align to TRDD3. Germline CDR1 and CDR2: GEAIGNYY and EKD. This CDR3 has 15 amino acids. J was trimmed by 2 bases and V by 5 bases; bases with no gene match: 10. CDR3 loop: CACGGYWGATDKLIF. In nucleotides, the CDR3 is TGTGCCTGTGGTGGATACTGGGGTGCGACCGATAAACTCATCTTT.

This rearrangement joins TRDV3 to TRDJ1, with 8 bases fitting TRDD3. This CDR3 region has 18 residues. Trimming removed 3 bases from V and 0 bases from J; junction bases left unmatched: 18. The germline V gene has CDR1 TVYSNPD and CDR2 GDNSRS (reference sequence). The CDR3 reads CAFPPSLYWGLYTDKLIF. The CDR3 nucleotides read TGTGCCTTCCCTCCTAGCCTATACTGGGGGCTGTACACCGATAAACTCATCTTT.

This chain uses TRDV1 with TRDJ1; tentatively, D is TRDD3 (6 bases). The CDR3 loop spans 19 amino acids. Trimming stripped 2 bases from V and 0 bases from J, with 22 bases between. CDR1 and CDR2 (germline): TSWWSYY, QGS. Written as DNA, the CDR3 is TGTGCTCTTGGGGAATACAGAGGTGTACTGGGTTTGAACACCGATAAACTCATCTTT. This encodes CALGEYRGVLGLNTDKLIF.

This clone was detected a few times. The V gene is TRDV1, the J gene TRDJ1, with 9 bases aligning to TRDD2. V lost 5 bases to trimming and J lost 8 bases; unmatched junction nucleotides: 18. CDR3 length: 17 amino acids. Germline-derived CDR1 and CDR2 are TSWWSYY and QGS. The CDR3 here is CALGKAFLRGWGMKLIF. CDR3 bases: TGTGCTCTTGGGAAGGCCTTCCTACGGGGTTGGGGTATGAAACTCATCTTT.

The chain uses TRDV1 and TRDJ1, with D uncertain. Per the germline V gene, CDR1 is TSWWSYY and CDR2 is QGS. This CDR3 contains 15 residues. V was cut by 1 base and J by 8 bases, with 17 bases left in between. The CDR3 DNA is TGTGCTCTTGGGGAACCTTCTTTCCCTTTTTGGAAACTCATCTTT. Protein sequence: CALGEPSFPFWKLIF.

This chain joins TRDV1 and TRDJ1; D could derive from TRDD2 or TRDD3 (6 bases each). The CDR3 runs 21 residues. CDR1 and CDR2 from the germline V gene are TSWWSYY and QGS. Trimming removed 0 bases from V and 5 bases from J, with 31 bases in between. The CDR3 sequence: CALGELAPTNRGFPRKDKLIF. DNA of the CDR3: TGTGCTCTTGGGGAACTAGCTCCTACAAACAGGGGATTCCCGCGGAAAGATAAACTCATCTTT.

This clone was detected a few times. The V and J genes are TRDV1 and TRDJ1; D call uncertain. V lost 3 bases, J lost 2 bases, and 22 bases lay in between. The CDR3 consists of 18 residues. Germline CDR1 is TSWWSYY and CDR2 is QGS. CDR3: CALGDPPSLSRGTDKLIF. The CDR3 region has the DNA TGTGCTCTTGGGGACCCCCCGTCCCTGTCTCGAGGGACCGATAAACTCATCTTT.

This clone was detected a few times. V is TRDV1 and J is TRDJ1; 7 bases map to TRDD2. Germline V lookup: CDR1 TSWWSYY, CDR2 QGS. The CDR3 sequence is 20 residues long. J gave up 0 bases and V 4 bases, and 20 bases lay outside the gene matches. The CDR3 reads CALGVATSYLAQKYTDKLIF. CDR3 nucleotide sequence: TGTGCTCTTGGGGTTGCAACTTCCTATTTGGCCCAAAAGTACACCGATAAACTCATCTTT.

J is TRDJ1 and V is TRDV2, with TRDD3 matching over 9 bases. The V segment lost 0 bases and the J segment 7 bases; nucleotides outside the gene matches: 14. This CDR3 has 17 amino acids. Per germline, CDR1 GEAIGNYY and CDR2 EKD. CDR3 bases: TGTGCCTGTGACACCGACTGGGGGACTACCTTTGCGGGTAAACTCATCTTT. Its protein product is CACDTDWGTTFAGKLIF.

The chain couples TRDV1 to TRDJ1; D may be TRDD3 (5 bases). Trimming shortened V by 2 bases and J by 2 bases, and 30 bases separated the two germline ends. Germline-derived CDR1 and CDR2 are TSWWSYY and QGS. There are 21 residues in the CDR3. The CDR3 loop is CALGEGDLSVERGCKTDKLIF. In DNA, the CDR3 is TGTGCTCTTGGGGAAGGTGATCTGTCGGTGGAAAGGGGGTGTAAGACCGATAAACTCATCTTT.

The J gene is TRDJ1, the V gene TRDV1; 13 positions match TRDD3. The CDR3 spans 18 residues. Per the germline V gene, CDR1 is TSWWSYY and CDR2 is QGS. V shed 2 bases, J shed 7 bases, and the junction held 13 bases outside the gene matches. CDR3 DNA: TGTGCTCTTGGGGAATCCATGGGCGTACTGGGGGATACGGGTAAACTCATCTTT. Translating gives CALGESMGVLGDTGKLIF.

This clone was seen only a few times. This sequence joins TRDV1 and TRDJ1, with 10 bases fitting TRDD3. V dropped 1 base and J dropped 0; count of bases not matched to a gene: 23. CDR3 length equals 23 residues. The germline gives CDR1 TSWWSYY, CDR2 QGS. CDR3 sequence: CALGEPLRPIGGYTSIHTDKLIF. For the CDR3, the DNA is TGTGCTCTTGGGGAACCCCTTAGGCCCATTGGGGGATACACTTCGATCCACACCGATAAACTCATCTTT.

This rearrangement joins TRDV1 to TRDJ1, with 11 bases identical to TRDD3. Germline CDR1 reads TSWWSYY; CDR2 reads QGS. After removal of 3 bases from V and 0 bases from J, the junction contained 24 bases not matched to a gene. CDR3 length equals 23 residues. The DNA of the CDR3 is TGTGCTCTTGGGGATCCCCCGGCCTTCCACCAGTACTGGGGGATATCGAACACCGATAAACTCATCTTT. This translates into CALGDPPAFHQYWGISNTDKLIF.

The genes are TRDV1 and TRDJ1, with D hard to call. Germline V lookup: CDR1 TSWWSYY, CDR2 QGS. This CDR3 spans 16 amino acids. Between the trimmed V and J ends, which lost 0 bases and 0 bases, there was a span of 11 bases. The CDR3 coding sequence is TGTGCTCTTGGGGAACTCCCAACTTCGTACACCGATAAACTCATCTTT. This codes for CALGELPTSYTDKLIF.

The gene calls are TRDV1 and TRDJ1; D is possibly TRDD2 (5 bases). Germline-derived CDR1 and CDR2 are TSWWSYY and QGS. This CDR3 is built from 14 residues. V shed 1 base and J shed 3 bases, with 9 bases lying between them. The CDR3: CALGEPFSSDKLIF. In DNA form, the CDR3 reads TGTGCTCTTGGGGAACCCTTCTCTTCCGATAAACTCATCTTT.

This clone has only a few counts. The rearrangement joins TRDV1 to TRDJ1, with 7 bases identical to TRDD3. Germline V gives CDR1 TSWWSYY, CDR2 QGS. This CDR3 region has 16 residues. V shed 1 base, J shed 8 bases, and the junction held 13 bases outside the gene matches. Written as DNA, the CDR3 is TGTGCTCTTGGGGAACACCCGCGGGTTGGACTGGGGAAACTCATCTTT. Its translation: CALGEHPRVGLGKLIF.

V and J are TRDV1 and TRDJ1; 7 positions match TRDD3. The CDR3 loop spans 20 amino acids. The ends lost 0 bases at V and 1 base at J; junction bases unmatched: 17. Germline CDR1 TSWWSYY, CDR2 QGS. The DNA of the CDR3 is TGTGCTCTTGGGGAACTTAACCTACGGGGGGTGGGGGAACGCACCGATAAACTCATCTTT. Translated, it gives CALGELNLRGVGERTDKLIF.